This is a list of T cell receptor beta chains from one sample in a study of OX40 agonist ivuxolimab in advanced cancers. Only in-frame clones appear in the TCRdb table, and some are missing; sequencing was by immunoSEQ multiplex PCR. Counted here are fewer than 75,000 clones, about 88% occurring once; the ten biggest clones make up 0.67%. The sample in question was CD4+ or CD8+ T cells sorted from blood, obtained in a trial of the OX40 agonist ivuxolimab. These receptors all come from an adult with an advanced solid tumor such as melanoma, head and neck, liver or kidney cancer. CDR3s include the opening cysteine and the closing phenylalanine or tryptophan. D genes are given only for firm matches. Rows give clone size only sometimes, using once, few, many, or a class for an expanded clone.

CDR3	DNA	V	size	D	J
CASSFSVRQVGHEQYF	TGCGCCAGCAGCTTCTCGGTTCGGCAGGTCGGCCACGAGCAGTACTTC	TRBV5-1	NA	NA	TRBJ2-7
CATSTGGEGDTQYF	TGTGCCACCAGCACAGGGGGCGAGGGAGATACGCAGTATTTT	TRBV15	NA	TRBD1	TRBJ2-3
CASSPLLSATQYF	TGTGCCAGCAGCCCCCTATTGTCCGCGACCCAGTACTTC	TRBV27	NA	NA	TRBJ2-5
CAWRWQSGDYTF	TGTGCCTGGAGATGGCAATCTGGTGACTACACCTTC	TRBV30	NA	NA	TRBJ1-2
CASSQGWVLGNQPQHF	TGTGCCAGCAGCCAAGGTTGGGTCTTGGGCAATCAGCCCCAGCATTTT	TRBV14	NA	NA	TRBJ1-5
CAWGGFGNQPQHF	TGTGCCTGGGGTGGGTTCGGGAATCAGCCCCAGCATTTT	TRBV30	NA	NA	TRBJ1-5
CASRGASPYGYTF	TGTGCCAGCAGGGGGGCCTCACCTTATGGCTACACCTTC	TRBV2	many	NA	TRBJ1-2
CASSPGGPNTEAFF	TGTGCCAGCAGCCCAGGGGGACCGAACACTGAAGCTTTCTTT	TRBV11-3	once	TRBD1	TRBJ1-1
CSVDSGSSYEQYF	TGCAGCGTTGACAGCGGGAGCTCCTACGAGCAGTACTTC	TRBV29-1	NA	TRBD2	TRBJ2-7
CAWTKDDGYGYTF	TGTGCCTGGACAAAGGACGACGGATATGGCTACACCTTC	TRBV30	NA	NA	TRBJ1-2
CASSLAGRTNNSPLHF	TGTGCCAGCAGCCTTGCGGGACGGACGAATAATTCACCCCTCCACTTT	TRBV7-9	NA	NA	TRBJ1-6
CASSSSTGSNEQFF	TGTGCCAGCAGCTCGTCTACAGGGTCCAATGAGCAGTTCTTC	TRBV7-3	NA	NA	TRBJ2-1
CASSYLGVSSYEQYF	TGTGCCAGCAGTTACTTGGGGGTCAGCTCCTACGAGCAGTACTTC	TRBV6-5	NA	NA	TRBJ2-7